A single sample gave rise to the 10 T cell receptor beta chains below, sequenced in a study of cytomegalovirus exposure and HLA in healthy donors. The PCR ran on 60 Vbeta and 13 Jbeta primers. The data were produced by immunoSEQ multiplex PCR, yet TCRdb's version contains in-frame clones alone and is incomplete. Of approximately 150,000 clones listed, about 83% are singletons. Input material: PBMCs. These receptors originate from a man aged 40-49 years in good health and CMV-seropositive.

This sequence joins TRBV7-2 and TRBJ2-7; TRBD2 agrees at 7 bases. The CDR3 has 16 amino acids. Germline CDR1 reads SGHTA; CDR2 reads FQGNSA. V was clipped by 5 bases and J by 6 bases; unmatched bases: 16. The CDR3 protein is CASSARGGGPASEQYF. In DNA form, the CDR3 reads TGTGCCAGCAGCGCGCGGGGCGGGGGACCCGCCTCCGAGCAGTACTTC.

The gene calls are TRBV5-1 and TRBJ1-1, with a tentative D call TRBD1 (5 bases). The germline gives CDR1 SGHRS, CDR2 YFSETQ. V was trimmed by 4 bases and J by 11 bases, leaving 15 bases between them. This CDR3 has 12 residues. The DNA of the CDR3 is TGCGCCAGCAGCCCGGAAGGGGTGAGGGCTTTCTTT. Protein: CASSPEGVRAFF.

This chain links TRBV15 with TRBJ2-1, with D tentatively TRBD1 (6 bases). Germline V gene sequence: CDR1 LNHNV, CDR2 YYDKDF (reference sequence). V was cut by 1 base and J by 7 bases, with 8 bases left in between. CDR3 length: 13 amino acids. CDR3 nucleotide sequence: TGTGCCACCAGCAGAGGACAGGAGAATGAGCAGTTCTTC. Residues: CATSRGQENEQFF.

The V and J genes are TRBV28 and TRBJ1-6; 7 nucleotides match TRBD1. The CDR3 sequence is 14 residues long. V lost 5 bases, J lost 8 bases, and 6 bases stayed unmatched. Germline V CDR1 and CDR2: MDHEN, SYDVKM. CDR3 sequence: CASSGGTDHSPLHF. Here the CDR3 DNA reads TGTGCCAGCAGTGGAGGGACAGATCATTCACCCCTCCACTTT.

The chain recombines TRBV5-1 with TRBJ2-1; D is unresolved. Germline CDR1 and CDR2: SGHRS and YFSETQ. Trimming took 0 bases from V and 5 from J, leaving 9 bases between them. The length of the CDR3 is 14 residues. The CDR3 region has the DNA TGCGCCAGCAGCTTGGTTCAGATCCACAATGAGCAGTTCTTC. Protein: CASSLVQIHNEQFF.

The chain combines TRBV28 with TRBJ1-2; D remains ambiguous. The CDR3 spans 14 residues. CDR1 MDHEN and CDR2 SYDVKM come from the germline V gene. V lost 3 bases to trimming and J lost 4 bases, with 12 bases between them. The DNA of the CDR3 is TGTGCCAGCAGTTTGGTGGGAGCCAGCTATGGCTACACCTTC. It codes for CASSLVGASYGYTF.

This chain joins TRBV19 and TRBJ1-1; 7 bases align to TRBD1. The CDR3 runs to 14 residues. After removal of 1 base from V and 4 bases from J, the junction contained 3 bases not matched to a gene. The germline CDR1 and CDR2 sequences are LNHDA and SQIVND (reference sequence). In DNA, the CDR3 is TGTGCCAGTAGTATAGCGGCAGGGGGCACTGAAGCTTTCTTT. Amino acids: CASSIAAGGTEAFF.

This rearrangement joins TRBV29-1 to TRBJ2-2; 7 bases align to TRBD1. Germline lookup yields CDR1 SQVTM and CDR2 ANQGSEA. Trimming at V came to 6 bases and at J to 5 bases, leaving 9 bases not matched to a gene. The CDR3 consists of 14 residues. CDR3 region: CSVRQGGETGELFF. The CDR3 nucleotides read TGCAGCGTACGACAGGGTGGTGAAACCGGGGAGCTGTTTTTT.

This chain links TRBV5-1 with TRBJ2-3, with D perhaps TRBD2 (5 bases). The V gene's germline CDR1 is SGHRS and CDR2 YFSETQ. The germline V and J ends were trimmed by 0 bases and 2 bases, with 10 bases remaining between them. The CDR3 is 15 residues long. For the CDR3, the DNA is TGCGCCAGCAGCTTGGCCCCGGGGTTCACAGATACGCAGTATTTT. This gives the protein CASSLAPGFTDTQYF.

The chain employs TRBV2 and TRBJ1-1, with D possibly being TRBD1 (6 bases). CDR1 and CDR2 (germline): SNHLY, FYNNEI. The CDR3 runs 10 residues. Trimming cost V 6 bases and J 8 bases, with 7 bases left between them. CDR3 in DNA: TGTGCCAGCAGGGGGACAGAAGCTTTCTTT. Translated: CASRGTEAFF.